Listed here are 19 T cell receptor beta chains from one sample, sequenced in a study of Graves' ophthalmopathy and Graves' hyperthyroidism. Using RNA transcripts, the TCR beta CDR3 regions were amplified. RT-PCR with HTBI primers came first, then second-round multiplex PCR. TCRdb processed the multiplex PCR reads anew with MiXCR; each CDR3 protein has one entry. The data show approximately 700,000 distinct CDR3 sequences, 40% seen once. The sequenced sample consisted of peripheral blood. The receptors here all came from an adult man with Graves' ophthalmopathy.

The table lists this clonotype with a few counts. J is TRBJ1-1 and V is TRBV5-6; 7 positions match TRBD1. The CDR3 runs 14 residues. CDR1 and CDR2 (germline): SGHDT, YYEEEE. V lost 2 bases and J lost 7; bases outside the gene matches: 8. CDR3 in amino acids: CASSFTTGPYEAFF. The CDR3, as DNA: TGTGCCAGCAGCTTTACGACAGGGCCCTATGAAGCTTTCTTT. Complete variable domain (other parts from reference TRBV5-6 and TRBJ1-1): DAGVTQSPTHLIKTRGQQVTLRCSPKSGHDTVSWYQQALGQGPQFIFQYYEEEERQRGNFPDRFSGHQFPNYSSELNVNALLLGDSALYLCASSFTTGPYEAFFGQGTRLTVV.

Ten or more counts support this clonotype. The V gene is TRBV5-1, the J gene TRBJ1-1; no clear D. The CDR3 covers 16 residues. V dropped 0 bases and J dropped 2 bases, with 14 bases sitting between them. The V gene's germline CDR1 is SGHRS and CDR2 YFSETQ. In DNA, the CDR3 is TGCGCCAGCAGCTTGGGGCAGACGAAACGTAACACTGAAGCTTTCTTT. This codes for CASSLGQTKRNTEAFF.

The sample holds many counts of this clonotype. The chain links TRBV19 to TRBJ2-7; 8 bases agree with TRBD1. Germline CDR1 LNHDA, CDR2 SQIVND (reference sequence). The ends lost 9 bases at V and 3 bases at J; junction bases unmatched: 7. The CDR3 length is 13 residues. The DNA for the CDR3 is TGTGCCAGCCGGGGACAGGAGAGCTACGAGCAGTACTTC. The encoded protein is CASRGQESYEQYF.

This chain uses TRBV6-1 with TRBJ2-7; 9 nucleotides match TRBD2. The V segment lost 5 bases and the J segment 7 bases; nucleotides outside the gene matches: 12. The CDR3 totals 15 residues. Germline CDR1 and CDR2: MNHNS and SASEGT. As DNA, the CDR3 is TGTGCCAGCAGTTACTCGAGGGATAGCGGGAGAGAGCAGTACTTC. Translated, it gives CASSYSRDSGREQYF.

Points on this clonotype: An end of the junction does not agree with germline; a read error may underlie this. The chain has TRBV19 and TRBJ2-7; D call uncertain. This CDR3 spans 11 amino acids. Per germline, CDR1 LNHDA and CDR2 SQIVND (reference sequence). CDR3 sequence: CASSSSYEQNF. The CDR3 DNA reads TGTGCCAGTAGTTCTTCTTACGAGCAGAACTTC. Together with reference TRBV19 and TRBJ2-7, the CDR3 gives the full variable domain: DGGITQSPKYLFRKEGQNVTLSCEQNLNHDAMYWYRQDPGQGLRLIYYSQIVNDFQKGDIAEGYSVSREKKESFPLTVTSAQKNPTAFYLCASSSSYEQNFGPGTRLTVT.

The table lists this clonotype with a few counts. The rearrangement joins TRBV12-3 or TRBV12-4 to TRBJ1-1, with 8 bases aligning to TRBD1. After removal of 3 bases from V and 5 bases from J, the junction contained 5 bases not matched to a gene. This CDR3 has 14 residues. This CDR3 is CASSFSQGATEAFF. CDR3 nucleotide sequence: TGTGCCAGCAGTTTCTCCCAGGGGGCGACTGAAGCTTTCTTT.

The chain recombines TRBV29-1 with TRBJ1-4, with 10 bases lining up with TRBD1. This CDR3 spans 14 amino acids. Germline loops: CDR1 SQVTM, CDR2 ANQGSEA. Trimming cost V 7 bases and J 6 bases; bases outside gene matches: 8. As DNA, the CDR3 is TGCAGCGCTTTAACCGGGACAGGGGATGAAAAACTGTTTTTT. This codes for CSALTGTGDEKLFF.

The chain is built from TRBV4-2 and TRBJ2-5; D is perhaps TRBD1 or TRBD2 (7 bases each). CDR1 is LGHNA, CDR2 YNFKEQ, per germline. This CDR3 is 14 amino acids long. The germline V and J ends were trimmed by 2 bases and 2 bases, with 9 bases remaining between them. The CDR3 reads CASSQQGGQETQYF. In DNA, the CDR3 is TGTGCCAGCAGCCAACAGGGGGGGCAAGAGACCCAGTACTTC.

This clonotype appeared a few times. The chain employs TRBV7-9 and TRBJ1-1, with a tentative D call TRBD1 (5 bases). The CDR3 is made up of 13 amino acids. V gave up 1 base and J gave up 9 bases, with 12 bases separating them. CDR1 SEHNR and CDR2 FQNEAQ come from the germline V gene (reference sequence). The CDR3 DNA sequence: TGTGCCAGCAGCTTAGTGTCCAGGGATCAAGCTTTCTTT. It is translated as CASSLVSRDQAFF.

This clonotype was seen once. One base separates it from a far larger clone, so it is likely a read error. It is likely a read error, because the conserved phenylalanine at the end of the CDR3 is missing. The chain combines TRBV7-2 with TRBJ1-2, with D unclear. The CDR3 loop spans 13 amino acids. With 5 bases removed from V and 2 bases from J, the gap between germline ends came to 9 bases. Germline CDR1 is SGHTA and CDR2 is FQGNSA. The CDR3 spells CASSPDGNYGYTL. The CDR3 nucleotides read TGTGCCAGCAGCCCCGACGGGAACTATGGCTACACCCTC.

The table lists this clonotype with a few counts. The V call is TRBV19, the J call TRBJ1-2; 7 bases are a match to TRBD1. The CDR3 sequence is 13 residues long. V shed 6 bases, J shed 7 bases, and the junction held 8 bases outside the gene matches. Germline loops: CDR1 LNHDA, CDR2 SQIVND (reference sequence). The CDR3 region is CASSLTGDSGYTF. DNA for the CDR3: TGTGCCAGTAGCCTAACAGGGGACTCTGGCTACACCTTC.

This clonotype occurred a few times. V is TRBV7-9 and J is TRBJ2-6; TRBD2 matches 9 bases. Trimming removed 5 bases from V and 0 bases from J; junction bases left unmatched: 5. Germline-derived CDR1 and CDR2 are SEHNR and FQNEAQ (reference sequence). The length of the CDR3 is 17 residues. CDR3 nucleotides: TGTGCCAGCAGCCACGGGACTAGCAGCTCTGGGGCCAACGTCCTGACTTTC. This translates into CASSHGTSSSGANVLTF.

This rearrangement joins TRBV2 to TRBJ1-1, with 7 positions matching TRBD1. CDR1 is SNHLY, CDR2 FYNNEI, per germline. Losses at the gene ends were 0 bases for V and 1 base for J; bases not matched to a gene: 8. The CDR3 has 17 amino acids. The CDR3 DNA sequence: TGTGCCAGCAGTGAAGCGAGGGCAGGGGGGCCGAACACTGAAGCTTTCTTT. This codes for CASSEARAGGPNTEAFF.

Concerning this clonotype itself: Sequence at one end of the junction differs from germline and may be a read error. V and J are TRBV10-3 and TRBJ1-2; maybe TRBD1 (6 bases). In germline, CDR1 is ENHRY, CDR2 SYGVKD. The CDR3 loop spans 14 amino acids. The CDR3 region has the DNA TGTGCCAGCAGTTCAGGGGAGGCCAACTATGGCTACACCTTC. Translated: CASSSGEANYGYTF.

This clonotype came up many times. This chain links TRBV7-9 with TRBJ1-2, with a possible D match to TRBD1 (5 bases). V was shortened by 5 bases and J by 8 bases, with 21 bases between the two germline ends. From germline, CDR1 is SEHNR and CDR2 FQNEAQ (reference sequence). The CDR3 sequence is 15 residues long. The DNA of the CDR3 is TGTGCCAGCAGCGCCTCCGGGGCTCGGAGCTTCGGCTACACCTTC. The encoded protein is CASSASGARSFGYTF.

CDR3 sequence (DNA): TGCGCCAGCAGTGGATGGACTTCCCTCCCCCTCGGTAATGAAAAACTGTTTTTT. Translating gives CASSGWTSLPLGNEKLFF. V is TRBV10-2 and J is TRBJ1-4, with no clear D. Germline V gives CDR1 WSHSY, CDR2 SAAADI. The ends were cut back, 4 bases at V and 4 bases at J, with 22 bases in the middle. There are 18 residues in the CDR3.

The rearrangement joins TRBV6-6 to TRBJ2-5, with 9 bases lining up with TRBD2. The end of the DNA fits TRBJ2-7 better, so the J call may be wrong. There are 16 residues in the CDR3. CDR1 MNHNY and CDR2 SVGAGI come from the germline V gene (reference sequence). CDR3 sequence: CASRHAGAGGSYEQYF. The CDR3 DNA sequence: TGTGCCAGCAGGCATGCAGGAGCGGGGGGTTCCTACGAGCAGTACTTC.

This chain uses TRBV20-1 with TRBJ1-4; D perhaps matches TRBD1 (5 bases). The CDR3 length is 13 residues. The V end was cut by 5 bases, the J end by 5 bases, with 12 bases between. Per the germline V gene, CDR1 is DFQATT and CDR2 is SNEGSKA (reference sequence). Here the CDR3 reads CSAYRPENEKLFF. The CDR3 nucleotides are TGCAGTGCTTACAGGCCAGAAAATGAAAAACTGTTTTTT.

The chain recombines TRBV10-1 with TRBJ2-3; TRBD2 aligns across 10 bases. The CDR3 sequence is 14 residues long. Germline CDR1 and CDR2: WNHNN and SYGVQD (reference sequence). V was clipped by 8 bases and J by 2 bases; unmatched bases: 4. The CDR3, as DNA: TGCGCCAGCGCCGGGACTAGCGACACAGATACGCAGTATTTT. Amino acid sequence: CASAGTSDTDTQYF.